This TCR beta chain derives from a study of T cells in Graves' hyperthyroidism and ophthalmopathy (dated by TCRdb to about 2019). Broadly, across the study: Peripheral blood samples were taken at the time of initial diagnosis, prior to any treatment. To identify distinguishing TCR V-J signatures, a discovery cohort of around 100 patients was used, comprising roughly 45 with Graves' ophthalmopathy and 55 to 65 with stable Graves' hyperthyroidism. Prospective prediction of ophthalmopathy was tested in an independent validation cohort consisting of fewer than 20 hyperthyroidism patients and around 16 patients who later progressed to ophthalmopathy. The 100 or so discovery patients were randomly split 7:3 into training and test sets. In addition, the study compared T-cell repertoires in thyroid tissue and in blood from five or six Graves' hyperthyroidism patients. Following sampling, methimazole starting at 30 mg daily was given to hyperthyroidism patients, and high-dose intravenous methylprednisolone was given to ophthalmopathy patients. According to the paper, TCR Vbeta CDR3 sequencing was carried out on about 140 peripheral blood samples, which came from fewer than 50 ophthalmopathy, 75 or so hyperthyroidism and roughly 17 progressor patients. What the research found in general, with its limitations: Most expanded thyroid clonotypes (frequency above 0.001) were also found in blood, which suggests that blood repertoires may mirror thyroid immune responses. In validation, the model predicted progression to ophthalmopathy a median of about 6.5 months before onset, with about 70% sensitivity and roughly 79% specificity. A model built on a 13 V-J signature distinguished ophthalmopathy from stable hyperthyroidism, reaching around 87% sensitivity and 81.08% specificity in cross-validation and 80%/75% in testing. Sample size was not statistically predetermined, and blinding of investigators to group allocation was not performed.

The germline ends are 10 bases apart after V is trimmed by 5 bases and J by 3 bases. According to the germline V gene (reference sequence), CDR1 reads SEHNR and CDR2 reads FQNEAQ. The CDR3 sequence holds 13 residues, the cysteine and phenylalanine included. CDR3 DNA is the only sequence kept; it has 39 bases, read in frame from the first base. This clonotype occurred a few times. Its binding antigen is unknown. No base-level quality is on record; no much larger clone is a single base apart. The TCR beta CDR3 regions were amplified from RNA transcripts. For the first round of RT-PCR on the TCR CDR3, the HTBI primer set was used together with the Qiagen OneStep RT-PCR kit. Libraries were constructed in a second round of multiplex PCR, after which size selection and purification were carried out. The libraries were sequenced on an Illumina HiSeq2000 using paired-end 100 bp reads. The authors' analysis ran thus. SOAPnuke was used to process the raw data, with reads discarded if the reads contained adapters or uncalled bases, had a mean Phred below 15, or lacked an exact constant-primer or identifier match. High-quality paired reads were merged using COPE v1.2.5, and each unique nucleotide sequence was defined as a clonotype. Clonotypes were aligned to IMGT TRBV, TRBD and TRBJ reference segments using MiTCR v1.1. The analysis was restricted to V-J combinations with a frequency above 0.0001, which together covered about 99% of the repertoires. A TCS score was defined as the ratio of F50 (clonal expansion) to E x V (chaos), with BLOSUM62-based TCRdist applied between CDR3 peptides within each V-J. Welch's t-statistics and random forest reduced around 510 V-J features to 13, which were used in a naive Bayes classifier (R e1071). In TCRdb, the public reads were trimmed at Q25 with fastp and aligned with MiXCR, with productive beta chains retained. A single entry per CDR3 protein holds the most common genes and DNA from its merged rows. The V and J calls were determined by TCRdb, not by the authors. The sample includes 400,000 or so distinct CDR3 sequences, with about an eighth observed a single time. The ten largest clones capture 28% of the sample.

Ophthalmopathy patients had moderately to severely active disease, Clinical Activity Score of at least 3, NOSPECS grade of at least 4, and duration under 3 months. Any patient with an uncontrolled infection, another autoimmune disease, pregnancy or lactation was excluded. Diagnoses relied on clinical symptoms, serum thyroxine and TRAb, thyroid ultrasound and orbital computed tomography. PBMCs were isolated from 7.5 to 10 ml of fresh peripheral blood by Ficoll-Paque density gradient centrifugation. Total RNA was extracted using Trizol reagent, and RNA quality was assessed on an Agilent 2100 Bioanalyzer.

The source is a man between 45 and 60 years old with Graves' ophthalmopathy. The chain is made from TRBV7-9 and TRBJ1-1; too little of a D gene remains to name it. The sample comprised blood. CDR3 protein: CASSPDTDTEAFF. In nucleotides, the sequence is TGTGCCAGCAGCCCAGACACCGACACTGAAGCTTTCTTT.